The clone carrying this T cell receptor beta chain appeared once. Its antigen remains unknown. In germline, CDR1 is SGHVS, CDR2 FNYEAQ. Trimming left V 3 bases short and J 5 bases short, with 13 bases between. This CDR3 has 14 amino acids. The table came from immunoSEQ multiplex PCR; TCRdb's copy has only in-frame clones and leaves some out. The sample has some 110,000 clones, just under 95% seen once. These data originate in a study of cytomegalovirus exposure and HLA in healthy donors. Study at large: Per a later analysis, the approximately 690 first-cohort and 120 validation repertoires shared one platform.

Findings of the study overall: The study recorded 160 or so TCR beta chains that were cytomegalovirus-associated.

Separation from the approximately 670-subject first cohort characterized the roughly 120-subject validation cohort, to which the donors belonged. Sequenced material: PBMCs. The sequence derives from a woman younger than 35 in good health and CMV-seronegative. The chain carries TRBV7-6 and TRBJ2-5, with a weak D call TRBD1 (5 bases). The CDR3 sequence: CASSFDSYRETQYF. CDR3 nucleotides: TGTGCCAGCAGCTTCGACAGTTACCGGGAGACCCAGTACTTC.